This TCR beta chain was sequenced in a study of radiation and T cells in renal cell carcinoma. Looking at the study overall: Nephrectomy followed 15 Gy stereotactic body radiation by 4 weeks. Notes on the study in general: Baseline intratumoral clonotype presence is unknown without pretreatment biopsies.

As concerns this clone: Its target is not known.

The repertoire was sequenced with immunoSEQ multiplex PCR; TCRdb's copy has only in-frame clones and lacks some. The data contain 130,000 or so clones, around 78% of them singletons. V was pared by 8 bases and J by 7 bases, with 15 bases between. The CDR3 sequence is 13 residues long. The germline V gene has CDR1 MNHEY and CDR2 SVGAGI. Time point defined: baseline pretreatment blood. The treatment here: 15 Gy SBRT to primary tumor, nephrectomy 4 weeks later. Serial blood draws occurred at baseline and 2 and 4 weeks post-SBRT. Clear cell pathology was present in this patient's renal cell carcinoma. The sample was blood, taken from a patient whose treatment included radiotherapy and nephrectomy. The V gene is TRBV6-5, the J gene TRBJ1-5; maybe TRBD1 (6 bases). This clonotype was obtained from a woman between 50 and 59 years old with renal cell carcinoma. The CDR3 is CASQGGGQQPQHF. The CDR3 DNA reads TGTGCCAGCCAGGGAGGGGGGCAACAGCCCCAGCATTTT.